This T cell receptor beta chain was observed in a study of cytomegalovirus exposure and HLA in healthy donors (dated by TCRdb to 2016 to 2017). Regarding the complete study: An earlier analysis of a few hundred of the donors reported 250 to 350 Gb of sequence data and 117 million unique TCR beta sequences obtained from around 180 million T cells. About 320 gigabases of sequencing data and 70 million to 85 million unique TCR sequences were included in an early release covering around 600 HLA-typed donors. Of the roughly 390 genotyped donors, 70% to 90% were placed in the genetic ancestry cluster associated with self-reported Caucasian donors. The study aimed to test whether signatures of past pathogen exposure could be identified by cataloging public T cell receptors. The study profiled the T cell repertoires of 666 subjects by immunosequencing and related them to cytomegalovirus serostatus. Along with the approximately 700-subject first cohort, a separate validation cohort of about 110 different subjects was used. The study combined high-throughput TCR immunosequencing, statistical association of individual TCRs with disease status, and machine learning to predict cytomegalovirus infection status. In a later analysis, previously published TCR beta repertoires from hundreds of donors were re-analyzed and high-resolution HLA genotyping was added so that TCR occurrence patterns could be studied. Rather than using new phenotypic data, the later analysis identified candidate immune exposures from TCR beta sequences and from how often those sequences occurred across donors. To decide whether each TCR beta V gene segment behaved as functional or pseudogenic, an earlier analysis of some 570 of the donors relied on high-throughput TCR beta sequencing. Alongside the repertoire data, information on donor age, sex, ethnicity and CMV serostatus was compiled. Genome-wide SNP genotypes for about 55% of the 666 donors were used in a later genetic analysis, which treated that subset as a discovery cohort. All discovery cohort repertoires had been generated on a single sequencing platform. HLA typing included class I and class II loci at four-digit resolution. The number of donors typed differed by locus, with about 629-630 for A, B, C, DRB1 and DQB1, approximately 500 for DQA1, 600 to 610 for DPA1, and around 460 for DPB1. Roughly 5 DR-DQ haplotypes were treated as single units for association and clustering because of strong linkage in the cohort. On average, roughly 200,000 unique TCR beta nucleotide sequences were sequenced per donor among fewer than 500 genotyped donors of the cohort, with 15% to 20% of those sequences being non-productive.

Results and caveats for the whole study, not just this receptor: CMV serostatus was the only immune exposure information available for the cohort. According to a later analysis, most CMV-associated TCR beta chains appeared to be HLA-restricted, and the HLA associations seemed to be driven largely by CMV exposure. The study gave a list of under 200 TCR beta chains associated with cytomegalovirus. According to the authors, the approach could potentially be generalized to other disease states and immunological phenotypes. A later analysis reported that several top co-occurrence clusters appeared linked to parvovirus B19, influenza, CMV and Epstein-Barr virus. Correlated functional status among segregating V segments might be attributable to linkage disequilibrium, but an unknown experimental factor could not be ruled out. At a false discovery rate of 0.05, a later analysis linked 16,951 TCR beta sequences to specific HLA alleles. A later genetic analysis reported fewer N-insertions in productive TCRs among donors in an Asian-associated ancestry cluster than the roughly 700-donor mean. Some IMGT-functional V segments, including TRBV6-2 and TRBV6-3, could not be distinguished by the 87-base-pair reads and were therefore excluded. A later analysis found that TCR association rates varied across HLA loci, with DRB1 alleles showing the most associated TCRs and HLA-C alleles the fewest. In both the original and validation cohorts, the classifier was reported to diagnose cytomegalovirus status with high specificity and sensitivity. Compared with equally common non-associated chains, HLA-associated TCR beta chains in a later analysis were more clonally expanded and had lower generation probabilities. In vitro tests confirmed that three of the cytomegalovirus-associated TCR beta chains recognize cytomegalovirus antigens. Broadly in line with IMGT annotations, most TCR beta V segments showed up in productive rearrangements about 90% or about 30% of the time in an earlier analysis of some 590 of the donors. The presence/absence analyses assumed that sequencing depth was roughly uniform across donors, and that assumption may not be true. Roughly 17 rarely observed V segments, including chromosome 9 orphons, were excluded from the earlier analysis of approximately 500 of the donors because counts were too low. In this cohort, only TCR beta chains were sequenced, and detectable features were limited by the absence of alpha or paired-chain data. An association between a missense DCLRE1C variant and V-gene and J-gene trimming of TCR beta chains was found in a later genetic analysis and replicated in an independent cohort. A further reported finding was that TCR beta sequences accurately predicted the HLA-A and HLA-B alleles for most subjects in the first cohort. The sequencing pipeline was judged likely to have produced a cluster of highly shared sequence variants as a technical artifact. While some public TCRs were present in many individuals, most TCR sequences turned up only very rarely across donors. When HLA alleles, especially DR and DQ, strongly co-occurred, TCR associations were difficult to assign to individual alleles. HLA typing was unavailable for some donors at each locus, so association tests used only the typed subset.

Counted from cysteine to phenylalanine, this CDR3 has 13 amino acids. Kept here is only the CDR3 DNA, which spans 39 bases and is read in frame from base 1. From the germline V gene, CDR1 is SGHRS and CDR2 is YFSETQ. Here V drops 2 bases and J drops 9 bases, and the junction holds 2 bases not matched to any gene. As regards this clone: Its antigen is unknown. One base away there is no much larger clone; base qualities are not given.

The cohort consisted of approximately 690 healthy bone marrow donors. At the time of sampling, every cohort member was nominally healthy, though immune exposures that went unrecorded were likely present. The donor was CMV seropositive and belonged to the group of more than 250 seropositive cohort members. A peripheral blood sample was provided by each donor, and peripheral blood mononuclear cells were used for TCR beta sequencing. The Qiagen DNeasy Blood Extraction Kit was used to extract genomic DNA from the blood cell samples. The receptor library was made with the immunoSEQ multiplex PCR assay. A mixture of 60 forward primers for TCR Vbeta segments and 13 reverse primers for TCR Jbeta segments was used in the multiplex PCR. A multiplex PCR assay on genomic DNA amplified the CDR3 region of rearranged TCR beta genes. On the Illumina HiSeq System, the amplified TCR beta libraries were sequenced as 87-base-pair reads. In the original analysis: Across the 670 or so repertoires, a later analysis counted roughly 77 million unique TCR beta chains, around 11 million of which were shared by at least two donors. Raw reads were error-corrected and collapsed into unique sequences by a nearest-neighbor algorithm in which closely related sequences were merged to remove PCR and sequencing errors. CDR3 sequences were aligned to IMGT reference sequences to assign V, D and J gene segments. For a sequence to be retained, a match of at least six nucleotides to both a V gene segment and a J gene segment was required. Rearrangements were called productive when the CDR3 lacked stop codons and stayed in frame with V and J; all others were non-productive. CDR3 was defined according to IMGT convention as the region running from the second conserved V-encoded cysteine to the conserved J-encoded phenylalanine. In an earlier analysis of around 540 of the donors, sequences lacking an unambiguous match to a single V gene segment were excluded. In an earlier analysis of approximately 560 of the donors, a V segment was called functional when productive rearrangements were above 56.7%, and segregating when the standard deviation between donors exceeded 5%. To diagnose cytomegalovirus status from the catalog of TCR beta chain sequences, a statistical classification framework was built. In a later analysis, V and J genes were assigned by comparing TCR nucleotide sequences against IMGT/GENE-DB human TR gene sequences. The TCRdist pipeline was used in a later analysis to assign CDR3 sequences and most-parsimonious VDJ recombination scenarios. In a later analysis, each TCR beta chain was defined by its CDR3 amino acid sequence together with its V-gene family, and reads lacking a unique V-gene family were excluded. To address suspected cross-contamination and a sequencing artifact, a later analysis removed 450 to 700 highly shared, low-generation-probability nucleotide sequences. A later analysis calculated a clonal expansion index for each public chain from normalized within-repertoire ranks of inferred template counts. In a later analysis, generation probabilities were computed using a VDJ recombination model fitted to out-of-frame rearrangements, and the results were checked against IGoR. Hypergeometric tests were used in a later analysis to score TCR-TCR, TCR-HLA and TCR-CMV co-occurrence, with a repertoire-size bias correction applied to the TCR pairs. In a later analysis, false discovery rates were estimated by permuting HLA or CMV assignments 20 times. In a later analysis, co-occurring TCRs were grouped using DBSCAN, and TCRdist sequence similarity was added for clustering within HLA-allele-positive subsets. Repertoires with fewer than 30,000 or more than 120,000 public chains were left out of co-occurrence clustering, as were about 5 repertoires with anomalous nucleotide sharing. TCRdb provides this immuneACCESS table in a form limited to in-frame rearrangements. Some clones are lacking; in checked studies, under half of them reflect an unresolved V gene, and why the rest are absent is not known. V, J and clone size are taken as reported in that table, and D and trimming were inferred from the DNA itself. The sample table records roughly 89,000 clones; approximately 64% of these occur just once. In total, the top ten clones hold around a fifth of the sample.

The receptor was derived from a woman aged 45-65 years in good health and CMV-seropositive. Sequencing was carried out using PBMCs. This sequence uses TRBV5-1 and TRBJ1-6, with 7 bases matching TRBD1. In nucleotide form, the sequence is TGCGCCAGCAGCTTTGCAGGGGGTTCACCCCTCCACTTT. This sequence encodes CASSFAGGSPLHF.